The following is a TCR beta chain sequence with its context. Its antigen remains unidentified. This table comes from immunoSEQ multiplex PCR, and its TCRdb copy is limited to in-frame clones, with some not included. This sample's table reports more than 9,500 clones. The sample belongs to a study of synovial regulatory T cells in juvenile arthritis. Study-wide context: A few patients were therapy-naive; more than five received methotrexate alone.

Study findings and constraints: CDR3 overlap with synovial Tregs was higher for iaTregs than other blood Tregs. Largely private between patients, iaTreg TCR repertoires showed partial overlap with synovial Teff and blood CPL repertoires. Inflammation-associated Treg cells in blood had less TCR diversity than the remaining blood Treg cells.

The CDR3 contains 15 residues. There is no recorded DNA. The germline V gene encodes CDR1 MDHEN and CDR2 SYDVKM. The rearrangement uses TRBV28 and TRBJ1-5. Sequencing was done on a sample of Treg cells from blood. Subset defined: remaining (HLA-DR-negative) circulating blood Treg cells. The receptor's source is a donor aged 2-30 years with juvenile idiopathic arthritis. The CDR3 spells CASSLWHHSNQPQHF.